This passage covers 30 T cell receptor beta chains from one sample sequenced in a study of siplizumab effects on memory and regulatory T cells. Sequencing used immunoSEQ multiplex PCR; TCRdb keeps in-frame clones, though not all of them. The repertoire holds about 46,000 clones, over 90% seen once, with roughly 18% in the top ten. The specimen was CD8+ T cells sorted from blood. The receptors shown here come from a human donor in good health.

The rearrangement uses TRBV28 and TRBJ2-7; 11 bases are a match to TRBD2. Germline CDR1 MDHEN, CDR2 SYDVKM. The CDR3 spans 15 residues. V lost 5 bases, J lost 3 bases, and 6 bases stayed unmatched. The CDR3 here is CASSPLAGDNYEQYF. The CDR3 nucleotides read TGTGCCAGCAGTCCACTAGCGGGAGATAACTACGAGCAGTACTTC.

V is TRBV7-6 and J is TRBJ2-3, with TRBD1 as a possible D gene (5 bases). This CDR3 spans 12 amino acids. V lost 5 bases to trimming and J lost 6 bases, with 9 bases between them. The germline gives CDR1 SGHVS, CDR2 FNYEAQ. CDR3 in amino acids: CASSPNRDTQYF. The CDR3 nucleotides are TGTGCCAGCAGCCCCAACAGGGATACGCAGTATTTT.

The chain uses TRBV2 and TRBJ1-1; TRBD1 matches at 7 bases. V dropped 8 bases and J dropped 1; count of bases not matched to a gene: 4. This CDR3 is built from 13 residues. The germline CDR1 and CDR2 sequences are SNHLY and FYNNEI. The CDR3: CASGTVENTEAFF. In nucleotides, the CDR3 is TGTGCCAGCGGGACAGTCGAGAACACTGAAGCTTTCTTT.

V and J are TRBV9 and TRBJ2-1; D is tentatively TRBD1 or TRBD2 (5 bases each). V lost 3 bases and J 7 bases, leaving 17 bases between the germline ends. The CDR3 length is 15 residues. Germline CDR1 SGDLS, CDR2 YYNGEE. CDR3 nucleotides: TGTGCCAGCAGCGCACCCCACAGGTCGGGGAATGAGCAGTTCTTC. Protein sequence: CASSAPHRSGNEQFF.

This clone was observed a few times. V is TRBV27 and J is TRBJ1-1; a weak D match, TRBD1 (6 bases). Germline lookup yields CDR1 MNHEY and CDR2 SMNVEV (reference sequence). V gave up 5 bases and J gave up 6 bases, with 10 bases separating them. CDR3 size: 12 residues. The CDR3 nucleotides are TGTGCCAGCAGTGGACAGTTAGCTGAAGCTTTCTTT. This sequence encodes CASSGQLAEAFF.

The chain links TRBV19 to TRBJ2-7; D gene uncertain. The germline V and J ends were trimmed by 5 bases and 3 bases, with 14 bases remaining between them. Germline V gives CDR1 LNHDA, CDR2 SQIVND (reference sequence). CDR3 length: 14 amino acids. The CDR3 reads CASSQAGLGYEQYF. The CDR3, as DNA: TGTGCCAGTAGTCAGGCAGGTTTGGGCTACGAGCAGTACTTC.

The CDR3, as DNA: TGCAGCGTTGGAGGGGCGTTATGGATGAACACTGAAGCTTTCTTT. Protein: CSVGGALWMNTEAFF. The chain combines TRBV29-1 with TRBJ1-1, with D possibly matching TRBD1 (5 bases). CDR3 size: 15 residues. Trimming cost V 4 bases and J 0 bases, with 15 bases left between them. Germline V gene sequence: CDR1 SQVTM, CDR2 ANQGSEA. Full variable domain (rest looked up from reference TRBV29-1 and TRBJ1-1): SAVISQKPSRDICQRGTSLTIQCQVDSQVTMMFWYRQQPGQSLTLIATANQGSEATYESGFVIDKFPISRPNLTFSTLTVSNMSPEDSSIYLCSVGGALWMNTEAFFGQGTRLTVV.

The V call is TRBV11-3, the J call TRBJ2-7, with TRBD2 identical over 9 bases. Germline CDR1 is SGHNT and CDR2 is YENEEA. With 5 bases clipped from V and 7 bases from J, the junction kept 12 bases outside the gene matches. The CDR3 loop spans 15 amino acids. The CDR3 reads CASSGSAGGPGEQYF. CDR3 nucleotides: TGTGCCAGCAGCGGTTCTGCGGGAGGGCCTGGTGAGCAGTACTTC.

This clone appeared a single time. V is TRBV15 and J is TRBJ2-7, with 7 bases aligning to TRBD1. This CDR3 spans 14 amino acids. V lost 2 bases, J lost 9 bases, and 10 bases stayed unmatched. The germline V gene has CDR1 LNHNV and CDR2 YYDKDF (reference sequence). The CDR3 DNA follows: TGTGCCACCAGCAGAAGCCCCGGGACAGCAGCGCAGTACTTC. It translates to CATSRSPGTAAQYF.

This chain links TRBV28 with TRBJ2-5, with 9 bases identical to TRBD1. In germline, CDR1 is MDHEN, CDR2 SYDVKM. The CDR3 is 19 amino acids. V was pared by 3 bases and J by 3 bases, with 17 bases of the junction left unmatched. The CDR3 is CASSFTLDPQGALEETQYF. Here the CDR3 DNA reads TGTGCCAGCAGTTTCACGCTGGACCCACAGGGGGCTTTGGAAGAGACCCAGTACTTC.

As concerns this clone: One end of the junction does not line up with germline, which may come from a read error. The chain carries TRBV7-2 and TRBJ2-1; D may be TRBD2 (7 bases). CDR1 SGHTA and CDR2 FQGNSA come from the germline V gene. The CDR3 spans 14 residues. The CDR3 is CASSLGGGYSEQFF. CDR3 bases: TGTGCCAGCAGCTTAGGCGGGGGCTACAGTGAGCAGTTCTTC.

This clone was seen only once. The chain uses TRBV15 and TRBJ1-1; 7 nucleotides agree with TRBD1. Looked up from germline, CDR1 is LNHNV and CDR2 is YYDKDF (reference sequence). This CDR3 comprises 14 residues. With V trimmed by 6 bases and J by 2 bases, 6 bases remained unmatched. CDR3 sequence reads: CATRTRDRNTEAFF. In DNA form, the CDR3 reads TGTGCCACCAGAACCCGGGACAGAAACACTGAAGCTTTCTTT.

The genes are TRBV27 and TRBJ2-1, with a weak D call TRBD2 (5 bases). The V gene's germline CDR1 is MNHEY and CDR2 SMNVEV (reference sequence). V dropped 6 bases and J dropped 1 base, with 19 bases sitting between them. The CDR3 covers 17 residues. CDR3 residues: CASRFHPLTSSYNEQFF. The CDR3 DNA follows: TGTGCCAGCAGGTTCCACCCCCTTACTAGTTCCTACAATGAGCAGTTCTTC.

This chain connects TRBV11-1 to TRBJ2-7; D is possibly TRBD2 (5 bases). CDR1 and CDR2 from the germline V gene are SGHAT and FQDESV (reference sequence). V was clipped by 3 bases and J by 5 bases, with 14 bases between them. The CDR3 totals 14 residues. CDR3 amino acids: CASSFEADRDEQYF. The CDR3 coding sequence is TGTGCCAGCAGCTTTGAAGCGGACCGCGACGAGCAGTACTTC.

The chain links TRBV2 to TRBJ2-7; no definite D call. The V end lost 6 bases, the J end lost 3 bases, and 12 bases lay between the germline ends. This CDR3 contains 13 residues. Germline loops: CDR1 SNHLY, CDR2 FYNNEI. The CDR3 DNA reads as TGTGCCAGCAGCGCGAACCCACACTACGAGCAGTACTTC. Translating it yields CASSANPHYEQYF.

The chain carries TRBV28 and TRBJ2-7, with D perhaps TRBD2 (5 bases). Germline values: CDR1 MDHEN, CDR2 SYDVKM. Trimming removed 5 bases at V and 0 bases at J, with 11 bases between. The CDR3 extends over 14 amino acids. The chain's CDR3 is CASSRTGDSYEQYF. The CDR3 nucleotides are TGTGCCAGCAGTCGGACTGGGGACTCCTACGAGCAGTACTTC.

The rearrangement uses TRBV2 and TRBJ2-5; 7 nucleotides align to TRBD1. The CDR3 is made up of 12 amino acids. V lost 10 bases, J lost 3 bases, and 5 bases stayed unmatched. The germline gives CDR1 SNHLY, CDR2 FYNNEI. CDR3 sequence: CAIGQEEETQYF. In DNA form, the CDR3 reads TGTGCCATTGGACAGGAGGAAGAGACCCAGTACTTC.

The V and J genes are TRBV13 and TRBJ1-2; TRBD1 aligns across 7 bases. The CDR3 loop spans 13 amino acids. The germline V gene has CDR1 PRHDT and CDR2 FYEKMQ (reference sequence). V was pared by 6 bases and J by 6 bases, with 7 bases of the junction left unmatched. As DNA, the CDR3 is TGTGCCAGCAGGGGGGACAGTAGCGATGGCTACACCTTC. This codes for CASRGDSSDGYTF.

This sequence joins TRBV18 and TRBJ2-7; perhaps TRBD2 as D (6 bases). The CDR3 is made up of 15 amino acids. The V gene's germline CDR1 is KGHSH and CDR2 LQKENI. V lost 3 bases and J 2 bases, leaving 14 bases between the germline ends. This chain's CDR3 is CASSPRESGAYEQYF. The CDR3, as DNA: TGTGCCAGCTCACCGAGGGAGTCGGGGGCCTACGAGCAGTACTTC.

In DNA form, the CDR3 reads TGCAGCGTCGTTCCAACAGGGGGGTTGGTGACAGATACGCAGTATTTT. It specifies CSVVPTGGLVTDTQYF. The chain uses TRBV29-1 and TRBJ2-3; the match to TRBD1 covers 8 bases. Germline V gives CDR1 SQVTM, CDR2 ANQGSEA. The CDR3 is 16 residues long. With 6 bases clipped from V and 3 bases from J, the junction kept 14 bases outside the gene matches.

V usage is TRBV27 and J usage is TRBJ2-7; D may be TRBD1 (5 bases). The V gene lost 0 bases and the J gene lost 4 bases, with 16 bases spanning the gap. The germline V gene encodes CDR1 MNHEY and CDR2 SMNVEV (reference sequence). The CDR3 runs 16 residues. The CDR3 region is CASSLSRGANAYEQYF. The CDR3 coding sequence is TGTGCCAGCAGTTTATCTAGGGGCGCGAACGCTTACGAGCAGTACTTC.

The chain couples TRBV29-1 to TRBJ1-2, with D possibly TRBD1 on 6 matching bases. The CDR3 contains 15 residues. V was shortened by 5 bases and J by 5 bases, with 21 bases between the two germline ends. The germline CDR1 and CDR2 sequences are SQVTM and ANQGSEA. The CDR3 loop is CSVLGRRGGGYGYTF. DNA for the CDR3: TGCAGCGTTCTTGGTAGGAGGGGGGGAGGATATGGCTACACCTTC.

This clone is a singleton in its sample. This chain uses TRBV27 with TRBJ2-7, with 9 nucleotides matching TRBD1. Germline trimming cut 3 bases from V and 5 bases from J; bases unmatched to any gene: 5. Germline V gives CDR1 MNHEY, CDR2 SMNVEV (reference sequence). This CDR3 contains 14 residues. CDR3 in DNA: TGTGCCAGCAGTTTTCAGGGACAGGGTAACGAGCAGTACTTC. It yields the protein CASSFQGQGNEQYF.

The chain couples TRBV6-5 to TRBJ2-7; D perhaps matches TRBD2 (5 bases). Looked up from germline, CDR1 is MNHEY and CDR2 is SVGAGI. The CDR3 has 13 amino acids. The V gene lost 5 bases and the J gene lost 3 bases, with 11 bases spanning the gap. This chain's CDR3 is CASSEDGIYEQYF. The CDR3 DNA is TGTGCCAGCAGTGAAGACGGGATCTACGAGCAGTACTTC.

V gene TRBV27 combines with J gene TRBJ2-7, with D possibly called TRBD1 or TRBD2 (5 bases each). V was shortened by 6 bases and J by 1 base, with 10 bases between the two germline ends. CDR1 and CDR2 (germline): MNHEY, SMNVEV (reference sequence). The CDR3 contains 13 residues. The CDR3 loop reads CASRGTSSYEQYF. In DNA, the CDR3 is TGTGCCAGCAGAGGGACGTCATCCTACGAGCAGTACTTC.

The chain links TRBV27 to TRBJ2-3; 9 bases line up with TRBD1. The V gene's germline CDR1 is MNHEY and CDR2 SMNVEV (reference sequence). The CDR3 spans 15 residues. V shed 5 bases, J shed 4 bases, and the junction held 7 bases outside the gene matches. CDR3 DNA: TGTGCCAGCAGTCCAAGGGACAGGGAACCAGATACGCAGTATTTT. Translating it yields CASSPRDREPDTQYF.

The chain is built from TRBV5-4 and TRBJ2-7, with TRBD2 matching 7 bases. CDR1 and CDR2 (germline): SGHNT, YYREEE (reference sequence). The CDR3 is 18 amino acids. J gave up 0 bases and V 0 bases, and 12 bases lay outside the gene matches. The DNA for the CDR3 is TGTGCCAGCAGCTTGGCCGGGCCTAGCGGAGTACTCTCCTACGAGCAGTACTTC. It codes for CASSLAGPSGVLSYEQYF.

The V and J genes are TRBV11-3 and TRBJ2-7; 7 bases map to TRBD2. Looked up from germline, CDR1 is SGHNT and CDR2 is YENEEA. CDR3 length: 15 residues. J lost 2 bases, V lost 5 bases, and 9 bases had no gene match. CDR3 nucleotide sequence: TGTGCCAGCAGCCAGAGCGGGAACCGTCCCTACGAGCAGTACTTC. Translating gives CASSQSGNRPYEQYF.

The rearrangement links TRBV13 to TRBJ2-5, with a weak D call TRBD1 (7 bases). Germline V lookup: CDR1 PRHDT, CDR2 FYEKMQ (reference sequence). V was pared by 4 bases and J by 5 bases, with 17 bases between. The CDR3 length is 15 residues. As DNA, the CDR3 is TGTGCCAGCAGCTCGCGACAGGGAGGCCCGGAGACCCAGTACTTC. Translating gives CASSSRQGGPETQYF.

The chain has TRBV5-4 and TRBJ1-1, with a weak D call TRBD1 (6 bases). This CDR3 is built from 15 residues. Trimming took off 6 bases at V and 1 base at J, with 16 bases between the two ends. From germline, CDR1 is SGHNT and CDR2 YYREEE (reference sequence). The CDR3 reads CASNRRGAPNTEAFF. As DNA, the CDR3 is TGTGCCAGCAACAGGAGGGGGGCACCGAACACTGAAGCTTTCTTT.